The rows below give T cell receptor beta chains drawn from one sample of a study of T cell repertoires in cytomegalovirus infection. These receptors lack a known antigen. TCRdb called the reads again in MiXCR, with one record for every CDR3 protein. Found here are approximately 100,000 distinct CDR3 sequences, around 28% of them singletons; the top ten hold 81%. This specimen consisted of CD8+ T cells from cultured PBMCs, obtained from culture after CMV antigen stimulation. All receptors come from a human donor in good health (CMV status not recorded). Some clones in this sample may be carry-over from other donors' samples. Both conserved end residues are part of each CDR3. Each record gives: V gene, J gene, D gene, clone size, CDR3 DNA, CDR3 protein. D genes are given only for firm matches. Clone size is given for some rows only: seen once, a few or many times, or a class if the clone is expanded.

V gene: TRBV28; J gene: TRBJ1-1; D gene: NA; clone size: NA; CDR3 DNA: TGTGCCAGCAGTTTCCCCTACGGTGAAGCTTTCTTT; CDR3 protein: CASSFPYGEAFF
V gene: TRBV28; J gene: TRBJ2-4; D gene: TRBD2; clone size: many; CDR3 DNA: TGTGCCAGCATTGAGAGGCCGGGGGGGCAAAACATTCAGTACTTC; CDR3 protein: CASIERPGGQNIQYF
V gene: TRBV9; J gene: TRBJ1-2; D gene: NA; clone size: NA; CDR3 DNA: TGTGCCAGCAGCGGAGGGAACGTTTCCTGGGATGGCTACACCTTC; CDR3 protein: CASSGGNVSWDGYTF
V gene: TRBV19; J gene: TRBJ2-1; D gene: TRBD1; clone size: few; CDR3 DNA: TGTGCCAGTAGTTCCGGGACAGGGCCGTACAATGAGCAGTTCTTC; CDR3 protein: CASSSGTGPYNEQFF
V gene: TRBV11-2; J gene: TRBJ2-7; D gene: NA; clone size: NA; CDR3 DNA: TGTGCCAGCAGCTTAGTAGGTGTCGCGTTCTCCTACGAGCAGTACTTC; CDR3 protein: CASSLVGVAFSYEQYF
V gene: TRBV20-1; J gene: TRBJ1-6; D gene: NA; clone size: NA; CDR3 DNA: TGCAGTGCTAGAGGAGTGGGGAGCTCCTATAATTCACCCCTCCACTTT; CDR3 protein: CSARGVGSSYNSPLHF
V gene: TRBV19; J gene: TRBJ1-1; D gene: NA; clone size: many; CDR3 DNA: TGTGCCAGTAGTGACTACACGGGGAGCACTGAAGCTTTCTTT; CDR3 protein: CASSDYTGSTEAFF
V gene: TRBV27; J gene: TRBJ1-2; D gene: NA; clone size: NA; CDR3 DNA: TGTGCCAGCAGTTCCCTAGGGGCCTGGGATGGCTACACCTTC; CDR3 protein: CASSSLGAWDGYTF
V gene: TRBV20-1; J gene: TRBJ2-1; D gene: NA; clone size: NA; CDR3 DNA: TGCAGTGCTAGGGTTCCCAATGAGCAGTTCTTC; CDR3 protein: CSARVPNEQFF
V gene: TRBV4-1; J gene: TRBJ2-7; D gene: NA; clone size: NA; CDR3 DNA: TGCGCCAGCAGCCAGGGGACCAACATGGACTACGAGCAGTACTTC; CDR3 protein: CASSQGTNMDYEQYF
V gene: TRBV7-9; J gene: TRBJ2-1; D gene: TRBD1; clone size: NA; CDR3 DNA: TGTGCCAGCAGCTCGGGACAGGGGGTCAGCTCCTACAATGAGCAGTTCTTC; CDR3 protein: CASSSGQGVSSYNEQFF